Listed below are T cell receptor beta chains from one sample, sequenced in a study of blood T cell repertoires in COVID-19. Sequenced by immunoSEQ multiplex PCR; TCRdb stores in-frame clones only, minus some. The sample lists a few hundred thousand clones; 75% to 90% were seen once. Sequencing input: PBMCs or T cells enriched from blood (not recorded which). Receptor source: a woman in her 50s who had recovered from COVID-19. The CDR3 runs from the conserved cysteine through the conserved F or W. Each record gives: clone size, J gene, D gene, V gene, CDR3 DNA, CDR3 protein. D genes are given only for firm matches. A clone size is listed for some rows: how often the clone was seen (once, few, many), or a class if it is expanded.

clone_size: .
j_call: TRBJ1-5
d_call: TRBD1
v_call: TRBV7-9
cdr3_nt: TGTGCCAGCAGCCGACCGGGACAGAATAGCAATCAGCCCCAGCATTTT
cdr3_aa: CASSRPGQNSNQPQHF

clone_size: .
j_call: TRBJ1-2
d_call: .
v_call: TRBV18
cdr3_nt: TGTGCCAGCTCACCAATTTTAGTCACCCAGGTGTCACACTATGGCTACACCTTC
cdr3_aa: CASSPILVTQVSHYGYTF

clone_size: .
j_call: TRBJ2-1
d_call: TRBD2
v_call: TRBV5-5
cdr3_nt: TGTGCCAGCAGCCCGCGGGGACTAGCGGGAGACCGGGGTGAGCAGTTCTTC
cdr3_aa: CASSPRGLAGDRGEQFF

clone_size: .
j_call: TRBJ2-1
d_call: TRBD1
v_call: TRBV10-3
cdr3_nt: TGTGCCATCAGGTCCGGGACAGGCCATCTCGATGAGCAGTTCTTC
cdr3_aa: CAIRSGTGHLDEQFF

clone_size: .
j_call: TRBJ1-2
d_call: TRBD1
v_call: TRBV5-1
cdr3_nt: TGCGCCAGCAGCTCCGACAGGGGAGGCGATGGCTACACCTTC
cdr3_aa: CASSSDRGGDGYTF

clone_size: .
j_call: TRBJ2-1
d_call: .
v_call: TRBV3-1/TRBV3-2
cdr3_nt: TGTGCCAGCAAGGGGAGCGGAGGGGTCTACAATGAGCAGTTCTTC
cdr3_aa: CASKGSGGVYNEQFF

clone_size: .
j_call: TRBJ1-1
d_call: .
v_call: TRBV5-4
cdr3_nt: TGTGCCAGCAGCAAGGACACCGATATGAACACTGAAGCTTTCTTT
cdr3_aa: CASSKDTDMNTEAFF

clone_size: .
j_call: TRBJ2-7
d_call: .
v_call: TRBV4-3
cdr3_nt: TGCGCCAGCAGCCAAGACCGTATTAGCTCCTACGAGCAGTACTTC
cdr3_aa: CASSQDRISSYEQYF

clone_size: once
j_call: TRBJ1-1
d_call: .
v_call: TRBV7-2
cdr3_nt: TGTGCCAGCAGCTTGGGGCAGGGAGGGCACACTGAAGCTTTCTTT
cdr3_aa: CASSLGQGGHTEAFF

clone_size: .
j_call: TRBJ1-2
d_call: .
v_call: TRBV27
cdr3_nt: TGTGCCAGCAGTCGGTCCGGGACACACGACTATGGCTACACCTTC
cdr3_aa: CASSRSGTHDYGYTF

clone_size: .
j_call: TRBJ1-1
d_call: .
v_call: TRBV29-1
cdr3_nt: TGCAGCGTTGAGCCACGGCCGGGGATCGCTGAAGCTTTCTTT
cdr3_aa: CSVEPRPGIAEAFF

clone_size: few
j_call: TRBJ1-3
d_call: .
v_call: TRBV28
cdr3_nt: TGTGCCAGCACCCCTCCGACGACAATCTCTGGAAACACCATATATTTT
cdr3_aa: CASTPPTTISGNTIYF

clone_size: .
j_call: TRBJ2-5
d_call: .
v_call: TRBV6-5
cdr3_nt: TGTGCCACCCGCTGGGGGAGGTCGGTCGGGGAGACCCAGTACTTC
cdr3_aa: CATRWGRSVGETQYF

clone_size: .
j_call: TRBJ2-5
d_call: TRBD2
v_call: TRBV11-3
cdr3_nt: TGTGCCAGCAGTGGACTAGTAGACGAGACCCAGTACTTC
cdr3_aa: CASSGLVDETQYF

clone_size: .
j_call: TRBJ2-5
d_call: .
v_call: TRBV11-3
cdr3_nt: TGTGCCAGCAGCAACCACGACCTAGTGAAGACCCAGTACTTC
cdr3_aa: CASSNHDLVKTQYF

clone_size: once
j_call: TRBJ2-1
d_call: .
v_call: TRBV2
cdr3_nt: TGTGCCAGCACGGGGTACAGATCCTACAATGAGCAGTTCTTC
cdr3_aa: CASTGYRSYNEQFF

clone_size: .
j_call: TRBJ1-1
d_call: .
v_call: TRBV28
cdr3_nt: TGTGCCAGCACTTGGGGACATAAGAACACTGAAGCTTTCTTT
cdr3_aa: CASTWGHKNTEAFF

clone_size: .
j_call: TRBJ1-1
d_call: .
v_call: TRBV4-2
cdr3_nt: TGTGCCAGCAGCCCCGGAACGGGGAACACTGAAGCTTTCTTT
cdr3_aa: CASSPGTGNTEAFF

clone_size: once
j_call: TRBJ2-7
d_call: .
v_call: TRBV5-8
cdr3_nt: TGTGCCAGCAGCTCGGTGTTAGCGGTTTCCTACGAGCAGTACTTC
cdr3_aa: CASSSVLAVSYEQYF

clone_size: .
j_call: TRBJ1-1
d_call: .
v_call: TRBV7-6
cdr3_nt: TGTGCCAGCAGCTTTCGGGGTAATACTGAAGCTTTCTTT
cdr3_aa: CASSFRGNTEAFF

clone_size: .
j_call: TRBJ1-6
d_call: .
v_call: TRBV11-2
cdr3_nt: TGTGCCAGCAGCTTAATGATAGAGACACCCCTCCACTTT
cdr3_aa: CASSLMIETPLHF

clone_size: .
j_call: TRBJ2-7
d_call: TRBD2
v_call: TRBV5-4
cdr3_nt: TGTGCCAGCAGCGGCGGGACTAGCGGGAGCTACGAGCAGTACTTC
cdr3_aa: CASSGGTSGSYEQYF

clone_size: .
j_call: TRBJ1-1
d_call: TRBD1
v_call: TRBV12-5
cdr3_nt: TGTGCTAGTGGTCGGTCCAGGGGGCAGGGGACTGAAGCTTTCTTT
cdr3_aa: CASGRSRGQGTEAFF